The 5 T cell receptor beta chains reported below all come from one sample, sequenced in a study of T cell changes during pregnancy in multiple sclerosis. Method: immunoSEQ multiplex PCR; TCRdb's copy keeps in-frame clones and lacks some. The sample yields some 67,000 clones, approximately 92% seen once. Sequencing was performed on peripheral blood, taken in the first trimester of pregnancy. The receptors stem from a female donor with multiple sclerosis, enrolled in a pregnancy study.

The chain has TRBV7-9 and TRBJ2-7; 10 nucleotides agree with TRBD1. The CDR3 consists of 17 residues. Germline CDR1 and CDR2: SEHNR and FQNEAQ (reference sequence). The V and J ends lost 7 bases and 5 bases, in that order; junction bases with no gene match: 17. The chain's CDR3 is CASTDQLGGTGVHEQYF. The CDR3 nucleotides are TGTGCCAGCACCGATCAACTGGGGGGGACAGGGGTCCACGAGCAGTACTTC.

This chain uses TRBV29-1 with TRBJ1-3; 8 nucleotides align to TRBD1. V gave up 0 bases and J gave up 2 bases; unmatched junction bases: 0. The CDR3 length is 14 residues. Per the germline V gene, CDR1 is SQVTM and CDR2 is ANQGSEA. The CDR3 nucleotides are TGCAGCGTTGAAGAGGACAGGGCTGGAAACACCATATATTTT. Its protein is CSVEEDRAGNTIYF. Based on the CDR3 plus reference TRBV29-1 and TRBJ1-3, the full variable domain is SAVISQKPSRDICQRGTSLTIQCQVDSQVTMMFWYRQQPGQSLTLIATANQGSEATYESGFVIDKFPISRPNLTFSTLTVSNMSPEDSSIYLCSVEEDRAGNTIYFGEGSWLTVV.

The V gene is TRBV6-5, the J gene TRBJ1-1; TRBD1 is a possible D gene (5 bases). The CDR3 extends over 15 amino acids. Germline values: CDR1 MNHEY, CDR2 SVGAGI. Trimming cost V 8 bases and J 1 base, with 17 bases left between them. CDR3 loop: CASRPRGSGNTEAFF. CDR3 in DNA: TGTGCCAGCCGCCCCCGGGGGAGCGGGAACACTGAAGCTTTCTTT.

The CDR3 spells CATSRLLGGGYEQYF. The CDR3 DNA is TGTGCCACCAGCAGACTCCTCGGGGGTGGCTACGAGCAGTACTTC. The gene calls are TRBV15 and TRBJ2-7; TRBD2 might be the D (6 bases). CDR1 LNHNV and CDR2 YYDKDF come from the germline V gene (reference sequence). This CDR3 has 15 residues. Deletions cut 2 bases from V and 3 bases from J, with 14 bases between.

J is TRBJ2-3 and V is TRBV19; TRBD2 agrees at 9 bases. Germline-derived CDR1 and CDR2 are LNHDA and SQIVND (reference sequence). V dropped 3 bases and J dropped 3; count of bases not matched to a gene: 10. This CDR3 comprises 17 residues. The CDR3 DNA reads TGTGCCAGTAGTATCGGCACGCGGCGGGAGGGAACAGATACGCAGTATTTT. It codes for CASSIGTRREGTDTQYF.